What follows are 2 T cell receptor beta chains derived from one specimen sequenced in a study of brain metastases from non-small cell lung cancer. The protocol was immunoSEQ multiplex PCR, while the TCRdb copy is restricted to in-frame clones and leaves out a portion. This sample carries over 12,000 clones, about four fifths of them seen once, and the ten largest clones take 7.5% to 9.5%. Sequencing input: primary lung tumor tissue. The receptors stem from a donor aged 40 or over with non-small cell lung cancer.

The rearrangement joins TRBV5-6 to TRBJ1-4; 7 bases map to TRBD1. This CDR3 contains 16 residues. Germline V gene data show CDR1 as SGHDT and CDR2 as YYEEEE. V lost 1 base to trimming and J lost 0 bases; unmatched junction nucleotides: 3. The DNA for the CDR3 is TGTGCCAGCAGCTTGTACAGGGGAACAACTAATGAAAAACTGTTTTTT. Translated: CASSLYRGTTNEKLFF.

The gene calls are TRBV27 and TRBJ1-1; no firm D call. The V end was cut by 5 bases, the J end by 0 bases, with 13 bases between. The CDR3 sequence is 15 residues long. The germline CDR1 and CDR2 sequences are MNHEY and SMNVEV (reference sequence). The CDR3 nucleotides read TGTGCCAGCAGTCCCAGCCTACTCATGAACACTGAAGCTTTCTTT. As protein: CASSPSLLMNTEAFF.